This TCR beta chain stems from a study of T-cell memory formation after mild COVID-19. Study-wide results and limits: Confirmation was lacking for SARS-CoV-2 specificity of second-wave clones that peaked on day 37. Those CD4+ clones that contracted were mainly in CM and EM (CD8+ ones in EMRA). Among clones contracting day 15 to 85, CD4/CD8 was balanced, whereas later expanders leaned CD4+.

This clonotype came up a few times. Antigen unknown. Germline CDR1 is MNHEY and CDR2 is SVGAGI. Deletions cut 6 bases from V and 2 bases from J, with 12 bases between. The CDR3 is made up of 14 amino acids. 5'RACE with constant-segment primers built TCRalpha and TCRbeta cDNA libraries with UMIs. TCRdb re-called the 5' RACE reads with MiXCR, one entry per CDR3 protein. The profile shows about 350,000 distinct CDR3 sequences, around a fifth of them singletons. J is TRBJ2-3 and V is TRBV6-5; no firm D call. Sequencing was carried out using PBMCs or a T cell subset sorted from them (not recorded which). The sequence came from a man aged 18 to 30 who had mild COVID-19 (a few samples of this study predate the infection). Cell type and time point are not known. The CDR3 loop is CASSYSAFTDTQYF. The CDR3 DNA sequence: TGTGCCAGCAGCTATTCCGCTTTCACAGATACGCAGTATTTT.